These 32 T cell receptor beta chains were all obtained from the same sample, sequenced in a study of cytomegalovirus exposure and HLA in healthy donors. The PCR contained 60 Vbeta and 13 Jbeta primers. Sequencing was performed with immunoSEQ multiplex PCR; in TCRdb, only in-frame clones are kept and a portion is missing. The sample lists about 89,000 clones, around 77% seen once, with 3.7% in the top ten. Sequenced: PBMCs. The receptors derive from a young man in good health and CMV-seronegative.

The chain carries TRBV6-5 and TRBJ1-4; 7 positions agree with TRBD1. J gave up 2 bases and V 6 bases, and 3 bases lay outside the gene matches. Germline-derived CDR1 and CDR2 are MNHEY and SVGAGI. The CDR3 has 14 amino acids. CDR3 DNA sequence: TGTGCCAGCAGAATACAGGGGACTAATGAAAAACTGTTTTTT. It encodes CASRIQGTNEKLFF.

This clone has just one count. This rearrangement joins TRBV27 to TRBJ2-1, with a possible D match to TRBD2 (6 bases). V was pared by 3 bases and J by 9 bases, with 12 bases between. The CDR3 runs to 13 residues. Germline CDR1 reads MNHEY; CDR2 reads SMNVEV (reference sequence). The CDR3 reads CASSLGLHGEQFF. DNA of the CDR3: TGTGCCAGCAGTTTGGGACTCCACGGTGAGCAGTTCTTC.

V gene TRBV6-5 combines with J gene TRBJ2-7, with a possible D match to TRBD2 (6 bases). The V and J ends lost 6 bases and 1 base respectively, with 16 bases between them. In germline, CDR1 is MNHEY, CDR2 SVGAGI. The CDR3 runs to 15 residues. CDR3 amino acids: CASSSGGGNSYEQYF. In nucleotides, the CDR3 is TGTGCCAGCAGCTCCGGAGGAGGGAATTCCTACGAGCAGTACTTC.

This sequence joins TRBV28 and TRBJ1-2; unclear D gene. CDR1 and CDR2 from the germline V gene are MDHEN and SYDVKM. Trimming took 3 bases from V and 0 from J, leaving 8 bases between them. The CDR3 totals 14 residues. The CDR3 is CASSFRLSNYGYTF. The CDR3 DNA reads as TGTGCCAGCAGTTTTAGACTGTCTAACTATGGCTACACCTTC.

The genes are TRBV7-9 and TRBJ1-2, with D possibly matching TRBD1 (6 bases). V lost 1 base and J lost 2, with 14 bases in between. CDR1 and CDR2 from the germline V gene are SEHNR and FQNEAQ (reference sequence). The CDR3 spans 16 residues. The CDR3 sequence is CASSLGGAGENYGYTF. The CDR3 nucleotides read TGTGCCAGCAGCTTAGGAGGGGCAGGGGAAAACTATGGCTACACCTTC.

The chain recombines TRBV10-2 with TRBJ2-7; D not resolved. Germline lookup yields CDR1 WSHSY and CDR2 SAAADI. This CDR3 has 12 amino acids. With 8 bases removed from V and 3 bases from J, the gap between germline ends came to 11 bases. CDR3 amino acids: CASCNTGYEQYF. The CDR3 DNA reads TGCGCCAGCTGTAACACGGGCTACGAGCAGTACTTC.

The V call is TRBV19, the J call TRBJ1-2; perhaps TRBD1 as D (5 bases). V was shortened by 6 bases and J by 0 bases, with 14 bases between the two germline ends. The CDR3 is 15 residues long. CDR1 is LNHDA and CDR2 is SQIVND in the germline V gene (reference sequence). CDR3 bases: TGTGCCAGTAGGGTTGGCGGGGCAACTAACTATGGCTACACCTTC. It is translated as CASRVGGATNYGYTF.

The rearrangement uses TRBV18 and TRBJ1-2; 9 bases are shared with TRBD1. V lost 3 bases to trimming and J lost 5 bases; unmatched junction nucleotides: 7. The V gene's germline CDR1 is KGHSH and CDR2 LQKENI. The CDR3 covers 15 residues. The CDR3 reads CASSPDQQGAYGYTF. The CDR3 DNA sequence: TGTGCCAGCTCACCCGACCAACAGGGGGCATATGGCTACACCTTC.

This chain links TRBV5-6 with TRBJ2-3, with a weak D call TRBD1 (6 bases). The germline gives CDR1 SGHDT, CDR2 YYEEEE. The CDR3 runs to 15 residues. The V end was cut by 2 bases, the J end by 2 bases, with 12 bases between. Here the CDR3 DNA reads TGTGCCAGCAGCTTATCCGGGACATACACAGATACGCAGTATTTT. Translated, it gives CASSLSGTYTDTQYF.

The chain couples TRBV5-1 to TRBJ1-1; the match to TRBD1 covers 7 bases. Germline CDR1 is SGHRS and CDR2 is YFSETQ. This CDR3 is built from 13 residues. J was trimmed by 13 bases and V by 5 bases; bases with no gene match: 14. The CDR3 DNA sequence: TGCGCCAGCAGACACCCTGACAGGGAATGTTGTTTCTTT. It translates to CASRHPDRECCFF.

CDR3 residues: CASSATGGFAYEQYF. CDR3 in DNA: TGTGCCAGCAGTGCGACAGGGGGTTTCGCCTACGAGCAGTACTTC. The chain recombines TRBV6-5 with TRBJ2-7; TRBD1 aligns across 9 bases. Germline CDR1 MNHEY, CDR2 SVGAGI. V dropped 5 bases and J dropped 2; count of bases not matched to a gene: 7. The CDR3 length is 15 residues.

The chain is built from TRBV19 and TRBJ2-7; weak D call: TRBD2 (5 bases). The germline V gene has CDR1 LNHDA and CDR2 SQIVND (reference sequence). The length of the CDR3 is 16 residues. Trimming pared 3 bases from V and 3 bases from J, leaving 18 bases between. CDR3 sequence reads: CASSIKGVPAYYEQYF. For the CDR3, the DNA is TGTGCCAGTAGTATTAAGGGAGTCCCAGCCTACTACGAGCAGTACTTC.

The rearrangement joins TRBV7-2 to TRBJ1-2, with D uncertain. CDR3 length: 14 residues. V was trimmed by 3 bases and J by 0 bases, leaving 8 bases between them. CDR1 and CDR2 from the germline V gene are SGHTA and FQGNSA. The CDR3 spells CASSLDGANYGYTF. The DNA for the CDR3 is TGTGCCAGCAGCTTGGATGGAGCTAACTATGGCTACACCTTC.

The chain is built from TRBV4-2 and TRBJ2-7; 11 nucleotides line up with TRBD2. Germline-derived CDR1 and CDR2 are LGHNA and YNFKEQ. The CDR3 spans 18 residues. J gave up 2 bases and V 0 bases, and 9 bases lay outside the gene matches. CDR3 nucleotide sequence: TGTGCCAGCAGCCAAGATTTAGCGGGGGGGCCCCGCGCCTACGAGCAGTACTTC. Translation gives CASSQDLAGGPRAYEQYF.

The rearrangement links TRBV30 to TRBJ1-6; 7 bases match TRBD1. The length of the CDR3 is 13 residues. Germline V lookup: CDR1 GTSNPN, CDR2 SVGIG (reference sequence). Trimming took 6 bases from V and 6 from J; bases not matched to a gene: 5. The CDR3 nucleotides are TGTGCCTGCTCGGACAGGATTAATTCACCCCTCCACTTT. Amino acid sequence: CACSDRINSPLHF.

J is TRBJ2-3 and V is TRBV6-1, with 10 bases matching TRBD2. CDR3 length: 18 residues. The V and J ends lost 4 bases and 5 bases, in that order; junction bases with no gene match: 15. In germline, CDR1 is MNHNS, CDR2 SASEGT. CDR3 nucleotide sequence: TGTGCCAGCAGTGGGGCAGCGGGAGGGATGCCGTACCTAGATACGCAGTATTTT. It codes for CASSGAAGGMPYLDTQYF.

J is TRBJ1-2 and V is TRBV4-1, with TRBD1 matching over 10 bases. From germline, CDR1 is MGHRA and CDR2 YSYEKL. The CDR3 is 17 amino acids. After removal of 1 base from V and 5 bases from J, the junction contained 10 bases not matched to a gene. The CDR3 sequence is CASSQVGTGEDPYGYTF. CDR3 in DNA: TGCGCCAGCAGCCAAGTAGGGACAGGGGAGGACCCTTATGGCTACACCTTC.

This sequence joins TRBV7-9 and TRBJ2-7; no firm D call. Germline V gives CDR1 SEHNR, CDR2 FQNEAQ (reference sequence). The CDR3 runs 12 residues. V lost 4 bases and J lost 4, with 8 bases in between. CDR3 sequence reads: CASSSTEYEQYF. The DNA for the CDR3 is TGTGCCAGCAGCTCAACAGAATACGAGCAGTACTTC.

This clone was observed a few times. The chain has TRBV6-5 and TRBJ2-7; 7 bases match TRBD1. CDR1 MNHEY and CDR2 SVGAGI come from the germline V gene. Losses at the gene ends were 3 bases for V and 1 base for J; bases not matched to a gene: 9. The CDR3 has 16 residues. CDR3 in amino acids: CASSYGSGTASYEQYF. The CDR3 nucleotides are TGTGCCAGCAGTTATGGGTCCGGGACAGCGTCCTACGAGCAGTACTTC.

The V gene is TRBV2, the J gene TRBJ2-1, with 9 bases identical to TRBD2. With 3 bases clipped from V and 1 base from J, the junction kept 13 bases outside the gene matches. Germline V lookup: CDR1 SNHLY, CDR2 FYNNEI. The CDR3 contains 19 residues. DNA for the CDR3: TGTGCCAGCAGTGAGCGCGGAATCCTTAGCGGGAGTTCCTACAATGAGCAGTTCTTC. It specifies CASSERGILSGSSYNEQFF.

The DNA for the CDR3 is TGTGCCAGTAGTATGGGGACAGCAACTAATGAAAAACTGTTTTTT. This gives the protein CASSMGTATNEKLFF. V and J are TRBV19 and TRBJ1-4, with TRBD1 identical over 7 bases. The CDR3 sequence is 15 residues long. After removal of 3 bases from V and 0 bases from J, the junction contained 1 base not matched to a gene. Germline V gene data show CDR1 as LNHDA and CDR2 as SQIVND (reference sequence).

The chain links TRBV6-5 to TRBJ2-2, with 9 positions matching TRBD1. CDR3 length: 16 residues. The trim removed 4 bases at V and 8 bases at J, leaving 11 bases unmatched. Germline V gives CDR1 MNHEY, CDR2 SVGAGI. The CDR3 nucleotides are TGTGCCAGCAGTTCCATTTGGACAGGGGTGGGAGGGGAGCTGTTTTTT. Translating it yields CASSSIWTGVGGELFF.

The rearrangement joins TRBV19 to TRBJ1-5; D may be TRBD1 (5 bases). The CDR3 consists of 15 residues. CDR1 is LNHDA and CDR2 is SQIVND in the germline V gene (reference sequence). Trimming cost V 7 bases and J 5 bases, with 18 bases left between them. The CDR3 region is CASNDQGWVHQPQHF. The CDR3 nucleotides are TGTGCCAGTAATGATCAGGGTTGGGTGCATCAGCCCCAGCATTTT. Full variable domain (rest looked up from reference TRBV19 and TRBJ1-5): DGGITQSPKYLFRKEGQNVTLSCEQNLNHDAMYWYRQDPGQGLRLIYYSQIVNDFQKGDIAEGYSVSREKKESFPLTVTSAQKNPTAFYLCASNDQGWVHQPQHFGDGTRLSIL.

The rearrangement joins TRBV18 to TRBJ2-2; tentative D call: TRBD2 (6 bases). This CDR3 contains 14 residues. Germline assignment: CDR1 KGHSH and CDR2 LQKENI. Trimming pared 5 bases from V and 3 bases from J, leaving 10 bases between. The CDR3 sequence: CASSSREDTGELFF. The CDR3, as DNA: TGTGCCAGCTCATCGAGGGAGGACACCGGGGAGCTGTTTTTT.

V and J are TRBV18 and TRBJ1-2; D might be TRBD1 (6 bases). The CDR3 totals 17 residues. V was cut by 0 bases and J by 0 bases, with 14 bases left in between. Germline CDR1 reads KGHSH; CDR2 reads LQKENI. CDR3 amino acids: CASSPPKGTTSNYGYTF. Here the CDR3 DNA reads TGTGCCAGCTCACCACCGAAGGGGACAACTTCTAACTATGGCTACACCTTC.

This clone was picked up a small number of times. V and J are TRBV7-9 and TRBJ1-1; D not resolved. Germline V gene lookup returns CDR1 SEHNR and CDR2 FQNEAQ (reference sequence). Between the trimmed V and J ends, which lost 1 base and 4 bases, there was a span of 10 bases. This CDR3 is built from 14 residues. As DNA, the CDR3 is TGTGCCAGCAGCTTAGGGCGGGAGCTCACTGAAGCTTTCTTT. Encoded protein: CASSLGRELTEAFF.

The chain has TRBV6-5 and TRBJ2-3, with D unresolved. CDR1 and CDR2 (germline): MNHEY, SVGAGI. The CDR3 is 15 residues long. Between the trimmed V and J ends, which lost 3 bases and 0 bases, there was a span of 10 bases. Written as DNA, the CDR3 is TGTGCCAGCAGTTATTACCAGGCTAGCACAGATACGCAGTATTTT. It encodes CASSYYQASTDTQYF.

The chain combines TRBV14 with TRBJ2-2; unclear D gene. The germline V gene encodes CDR1 SGHDN and CDR2 FVKESK. Trimming stripped 2 bases from V and 7 bases from J, with 8 bases between. The CDR3 length is 13 residues. The DNA of the CDR3 is TGTGCCAGCAGCCAAACCGTCGGCGGGGAGCTGTTTTTT. Translating it yields CASSQTVGGELFF.

Concerning this clone: At one of its ends the junction is not consistent with the germline gene, which may arise from a read error. V is TRBV19 and J is TRBJ2-7, with D possibly matching TRBD2 (6 bases). The CDR3 contains 16 residues. Germline V gives CDR1 LNHDA, CDR2 SQIVND (reference sequence). The CDR3 bases are TGTGCCAGTAGTTTAGCCGGGACTGAAAGCTCCTACGGGCAGTACTTC. Its translation: CASSLAGTESSYGQYF.

This clone was counted only a few times. V usage is TRBV7-9 and J usage is TRBJ2-1, with D possibly matching TRBD2 (5 bases). The CDR3 loop spans 12 amino acids. The germline V gene encodes CDR1 SEHNR and CDR2 FQNEAQ (reference sequence). Deletions cut 5 bases from V and 8 bases from J, with 10 bases between. The CDR3 DNA is TGTGCCAGCAGCCGGACTCAGCATGAGCAGTTCTTC. Residues: CASSRTQHEQFF.

The chain recombines TRBV28 with TRBJ2-7; 13 bases map to TRBD2. CDR1 is MDHEN, CDR2 SYDVKM, per germline. V lost 3 bases, J lost 5 bases, and 7 bases stayed unmatched. The CDR3 sequence is 16 residues long. This CDR3 is CASSFGLAGAFHEQYF. The CDR3 nucleotides are TGTGCCAGCAGTTTCGGACTAGCGGGAGCCTTCCACGAGCAGTACTTC.

CDR3 nucleotides: TGTGCCAGCCGGGCTTCGCGACAGGGGGAAACCGGGGAGCTGTTTTTT. It encodes CASRASRQGETGELFF. The chain uses TRBV28 and TRBJ2-2; 9 positions match TRBD1. The CDR3 runs to 16 residues. The J segment lost 5 bases and the V segment lost 8 bases, leaving 12 bases of the junction unmatched. CDR1 is MDHEN, CDR2 SYDVKM, per germline.